The following is a T cell receptor (beta chain) sequence with its context. Its matching antigen is unknown. The V and J ends lost 6 bases and 0 bases respectively, with 14 bases between them. In germline, CDR1 is MNHEY, CDR2 SVGAGI. The CDR3 is 15 residues long. The sample originates from a study of cytomegalovirus exposure and HLA in healthy donors. Despite likely unrecorded immune exposures, the donors were nominally healthy at the time of sampling. Findings and limits, study-wide: Some V segments (TRBV6-2 and TRBV6-3 among them) were excluded as indistinguishable. In a later analysis, common viral pathogens appeared linked to several of the most significant clusters.

The study ran its PCR with 60 Vbeta and 13 Jbeta primers. Using immunoSEQ multiplex PCR, the repertoire was profiled, and TCRdb retains in-frame clones only, with some absent. The profile shows 100,000 or so clones, less than 80% of them singletons. This chain joins TRBV6-5 and TRBJ1-1; maybe TRBD1 (5 bases). Source material: PBMCs. The TCR originated in a man aged 25-40 years in good health and CMV-seronegative. The CDR3 spells CASSLNTGVNTEAFF. The DNA of the CDR3 is TGTGCCAGCAGCTTAAATACAGGAGTGAACACTGAAGCTTTCTTT.